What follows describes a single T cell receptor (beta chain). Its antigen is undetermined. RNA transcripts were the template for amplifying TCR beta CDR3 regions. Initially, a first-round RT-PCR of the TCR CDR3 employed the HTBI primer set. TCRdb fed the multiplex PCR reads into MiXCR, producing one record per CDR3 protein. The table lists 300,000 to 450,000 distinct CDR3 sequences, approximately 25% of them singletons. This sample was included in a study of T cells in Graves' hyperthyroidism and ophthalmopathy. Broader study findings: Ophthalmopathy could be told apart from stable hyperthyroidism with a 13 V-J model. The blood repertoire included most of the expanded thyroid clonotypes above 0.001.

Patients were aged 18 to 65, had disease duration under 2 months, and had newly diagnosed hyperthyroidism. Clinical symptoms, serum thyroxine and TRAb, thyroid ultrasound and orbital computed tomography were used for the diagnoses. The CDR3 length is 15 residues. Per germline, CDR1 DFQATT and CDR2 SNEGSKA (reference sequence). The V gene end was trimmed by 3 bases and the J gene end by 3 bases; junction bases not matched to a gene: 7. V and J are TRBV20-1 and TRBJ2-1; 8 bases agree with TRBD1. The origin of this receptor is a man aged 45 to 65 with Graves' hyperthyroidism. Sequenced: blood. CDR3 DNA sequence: TGCAGTGCTAGGTACGGACAGGGCCTCTACAATGAGCAGTTCTTC. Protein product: CSARYGQGLYNEQFF.